Many counts were recorded for the clone carrying this TCR beta chain. Its antigen is undetermined. The data were taken from a study of identical twins. TCRdb processed the 5' RACE reads anew with MiXCR; each CDR3 protein has one entry. Of around 370,000 distinct CDR3 sequences in the sample, around 9.7% were seen once. V lost 4 bases to trimming and J lost 0 bases; unmatched junction nucleotides: 22. The CDR3 spans 22 residues. Germline V CDR1 and CDR2: MGHRA, YSYEKL. Study-wide results and caveats: Weaker excess twin sharing was seen among beta out-of-frame sequences. Cord blood beta clonotypes that were abundant carried fewer insertions, and memory repertoires showed no such trend.

The rearrangement links TRBV4-1 to TRBJ2-1; 9 nucleotides agree with TRBD1. Material for sequencing was naive T cells sorted from blood. This TCR was sampled from a woman between 45 and 60 years old in good health. The CDR3 protein is CASSPLWNNRDRERGSYNEQFF. The DNA for the CDR3 is TGCGCCAGCAGCCCTCTGTGGAACAACCGGGACAGGGAGAGGGGCTCCTACAATGAGCAGTTCTTC.